A single sample gave rise to the 19 T cell receptor beta chains below, sequenced in a study of CD8+CD57+ T cells in acquired aplastic anemia. The template used for profiling TCR beta VDJ and CDR3 was genomic DNA. TCRdb recomputed calls from the reads with MiXCR, one row per CDR3 protein. This table has just over 400,000 distinct CDR3 sequences, about two thirds appearing once. Sequencing was carried out using sorted CD4+, CD8+, or CD8+CD57+ T cells (not recorded which) from PBMCs. All receptors come from a human donor in good health, serving as a control.

Of note for this clonotype: At one end, the junction sequence differs from germline, possibly due to a read error. The gene calls are TRBV7-2 and TRBJ2-2, with 8 nucleotides matching TRBD2. The CDR3 extends over 15 amino acids. Germline assignment: CDR1 SGHTA and CDR2 FQGNSA. CDR3 region: CASSRQRGITGKLFF. Written as DNA, the CDR3 is TGTGCCAGCAGCCGGCAGCGGGGGATCACCGGGAAGCTGTTTTTT.

The rearrangement links TRBV7-9 to TRBJ2-3, with D possibly matching TRBD2 (6 bases). Germline V gene lookup returns CDR1 SEHNR and CDR2 FQNEAQ (reference sequence). V lost 5 bases, J lost 8 bases, and 17 bases lay in between. There are 14 residues in the CDR3. CDR3 DNA: TGTGCCAGCAGCCTAAACTCGGGAGCGGGTACGCAGTATTTT. Its protein product is CASSLNSGAGTQYF. Full variable domain (remainder filled in from reference TRBV7-9 and TRBJ2-3): DTGVSQNPRHKITKRGQNVTFRCDPISEHNRLYWYRQTLGQGPEFLTYFQNEAQLEKSRLLSDRFSAERPKGSFSTLEIQRTEQGDSAMYLCASSLNSGAGTQYFGPGTRLTVL.

Turning to this clonotype: Without the conserved terminal phenylalanine or tryptophan, this CDR3 likely stems from a read error. No DNA is shown, since the ends of the CDR3 on it are uncertain; the CDR3 is the one TCRdb lists. V and J are TRBV10-3 and TRBJ1-6. Germline values: CDR1 ENHRY, CDR2 SYGVKD. The length of the CDR3 is 16 amino acids, counting both ends. CDR3 protein: CAISEFRAGGEQFFRP.

CDR3 protein: CSAKGGGPDTGELFF. The CDR3 DNA sequence: TGCAGTGCTAAGGGGGGGGGGCCCGACACCGGGGAGCTGTTTTTT. V gene TRBV20-1 combines with J gene TRBJ2-2; D is possibly TRBD2 (7 bases). The germline CDR1 and CDR2 sequences are DFQATT and SNEGSKA (reference sequence). Trimming pared 4 bases from V and 3 bases from J, leaving 15 bases between. The length of the CDR3 is 15 residues.

The chain employs TRBV10-3 and TRBJ1-5; tentative D call: TRBD1 (6 bases). Between the trimmed V and J ends, which lost 2 bases and 7 bases, there was a span of 9 bases. From germline, CDR1 is ENHRY and CDR2 SYGVKD. The CDR3 sequence is 13 residues long. The DNA of the CDR3 is TGTGCCATCAGTGAGGCAGGGGAACAGCCCCAGCATTTT. Translating gives CAISEAGEQPQHF.

V and J are TRBV7-2 and TRBJ2-7; tentatively, D is TRBD2 (6 bases). Trimming took off 6 bases at V and 6 bases at J, with 15 bases between the two ends. The CDR3 loop spans 13 amino acids. Germline assignment: CDR1 SGHTA and CDR2 FQGNSA. CDR3 in DNA: TGTGCCAGCAGGGAGGCTGGAGGGGCCGAGCAGTACTTC. This gives the protein CASREAGGAEQYF. The full variable domain, completed using reference TRBV7-2 and TRBJ2-7, is GAGVSQSPSNKVTEKGKDVELRCDPISGHTALYWYRQSLGQGLEFLIYFQGNSAPDKSGLPSDRFSAERTGGSVSTLTIQRTQQEDSAVYLCASREAGGAEQYFGPGTRLTVT.

Notes on this clonotype: One end of the junction does not line up with germline, which may come from a read error. The genes are TRBV10-3 and TRBJ2-1, with D tentatively TRBD2 (5 bases). The CDR3 covers 14 residues. The germline V gene encodes CDR1 ENHRY and CDR2 SYGVKD. The CDR3 DNA follows: TGTGCCAGCAGTCCCGGGGTAGGCTACAACGAGCAGTTCTTC. Translation gives CASSPGVGYNEQFF.

There are many counts of this clonotype. The chain combines TRBV7-2 with TRBJ2-5; D is unresolved. The germline V gene has CDR1 SGHTA and CDR2 FQGNSA. Between the trimmed V and J ends, which lost 1 base and 5 bases, there was a span of 5 bases. The length of the CDR3 is 12 residues. DNA for the CDR3: TGTGCCAGCAGCTTAGGGCCCGAGACCCAGTACTTC. It specifies CASSLGPETQYF. The entire variable domain, with the rest obtained from reference TRBV7-2 and TRBJ2-5, is as follows: GAGVSQSPSNKVTEKGKDVELRCDPISGHTALYWYRQSLGQGLEFLIYFQGNSAPDKSGLPSDRFSAERTGGSVSTLTIQRTQQEDSAVYLCASSLGPETQYFGPGTRLLVL.

On this clonotype itself: Germline is not matched at one junction end, which may reflect a read error. The V call is TRBV5-1, the J call TRBJ2-7, with D perhaps TRBD2 (5 bases). The CDR3 contains 15 residues. CDR1 is SGHRS, CDR2 YFSETQ, per germline. The chain's CDR3 is CASSGGAEETYEQYF. The CDR3 bases are TGTGCCAGCAGCGGAGGAGCAGAAGAGACCTACGAGCAGTACTTC. Looking up the rest from reference TRBV5-1 and TRBJ2-7 gives the full variable domain: KAGVTQTPRYLIKTRGQQVTLSCSPISGHRSVSWYQQTPGQGLQFLFEYFSETQRNKGNFPGRFSGRQFSNSRSEMNVSTLELGDSALYLCASSGGAEETYEQYFGPGTRLTVT.

The rearrangement joins TRBV9 to TRBJ2-2; the D gene is possibly TRBD2 (7 bases). This CDR3 comprises 15 residues. The germline V gene encodes CDR1 SGDLS and CDR2 YYNGEE. The V gene lost 2 bases and the J gene lost 15 bases, with 23 bases spanning the gap. As DNA, the CDR3 is TGTGCCAGCAGCGTCCGGGGGCGGGAGACCGAGTACTTGTTTTTT. This translates into CASSVRGRETEYLFF.

For this clonotype: Since no conserved phenylalanine or tryptophan closes the CDR3, a read error is the likely cause. This rearrangement joins TRBV7-2 to TRBJ2-3; D is unclear. The CDR3 is made up of 12 amino acids. Germline loops: CDR1 SGHTA, CDR2 FQGNSA. The CDR3 nucleotides are TGTGCCAGCAGCTTAGCGGTGGATACACAGTATTAT. Protein: CASSLAVDTQYY.

This chain joins TRBV11-2 and TRBJ2-5; possible D gene TRBD1, 6 bases. Germline V lookup: CDR1 SGHAT, CDR2 FQNNGV. The CDR3 covers 13 residues. V lost 5 bases to trimming and J lost 3 bases, with 10 bases between them. The CDR3 sequence is CASSQQGEETQYF. The CDR3 DNA reads as TGTGCCAGCAGCCAACAGGGAGAAGAGACCCAGTACTTC.

V usage is TRBV2 and J usage is TRBJ2-2; unclear D gene. The DNA matches TRBJ1-6 better at its end, which makes the J call doubtful. CDR3 size: 15 residues. CDR1 and CDR2 (germline): SNHLY, FYNNEI. This chain's CDR3 is CASSEDFRRHAPLHF. DNA for the CDR3: TGTGCCAGCAGTGAAGATTTCAGGAGGCATGCACCCCTCCACTTT.

The J gene is TRBJ2-3, the V gene TRBV11-2, with D uncertain. CDR1 SGHAT and CDR2 FQNNGV come from the germline V gene. This CDR3 region has 13 residues. The V end lost 5 bases, the J end lost 6 bases, and 12 bases lay between the germline ends. The CDR3 loop is CASSQEGRDTQYF. Here the CDR3 DNA reads TGTGCCAGCAGCCAAGAAGGTAGGGATACGCAGTATTTT.

There are many counts of this clonotype. This chain uses TRBV20-1 with TRBJ1-4; D unresolved. Trimming took 3 bases from V and 5 from J, leaving 13 bases between them. There are 14 residues in the CDR3. Germline loops: CDR1 DFQATT, CDR2 SNEGSKA (reference sequence). CDR3 residues: CSARDAITNEKLFF. The CDR3, as DNA: TGCAGTGCTAGGGACGCAATTACAAATGAAAAACTGTTTTTT.

This clonotype was seen only a few times. Possible read error: a much larger clone is one base away. V is TRBV2 and J is TRBJ2-3; 8 bases are shared with TRBD2. The length of the CDR3 is 13 residues. Germline V gene sequence: CDR1 SNHLY, CDR2 FYNNEI. With 6 bases clipped from V and 8 bases from J, the junction kept 7 bases outside the gene matches. CDR3 residues: CASRLAAAATQYF. The CDR3 nucleotides are TGTGCCAGCAGACTAGCGGCCGCAGCTACGCAGTATTTT.

This clonotype was seen at least ten times. This chain uses TRBV12-3 or TRBV12-4 with TRBJ2-5; no definite D call. The CDR3 contains 14 residues. The V end lost 7 bases, the J end lost 1 base, and 13 bases lay between the germline ends. CDR3 residues: CASNRPGSQETQYF. As DNA, the CDR3 is TGTGCCAGCAATCGTCCTGGCAGCCAAGAGACCCAGTACTTC.

This chain connects TRBV5-1 to TRBJ1-1; tentatively, D is TRBD1 (5 bases). The ends were cut back, 4 bases at V and 5 bases at J, with 15 bases in the middle. Germline-derived CDR1 and CDR2 are SGHRS and YFSETQ. The CDR3 has 14 amino acids. The CDR3 nucleotides are TGCGCCAGCAGCATCATTGGGGGAGGGACTGAAGCTTTCTTT. It specifies CASSIIGGGTEAFF.

The rearrangement joins TRBV7-8 to TRBJ2-3; 8 bases are shared with TRBD2. This CDR3 comprises 18 residues. From germline, CDR1 is SGHVS and CDR2 FQNEAQ. Trimming removed 2 bases from V and 3 bases from J; junction bases left unmatched: 13. DNA of the CDR3: TGTGCCAGCAGCTTAAACGGACTGGCGGGAGGTGGGACAGATACGCAGTATTTT. This translates into CASSLNGLAGGGTDTQYF.